This T cell receptor beta chain came from a study of CD8+CD57+ T cells in acquired aplastic anemia. The CDR3 runs 14 residues. The germline CDR1 and CDR2 sequences are LGHNA and YNFKEQ. V lost 1 base and J lost 6, with 11 bases in between. Genomic DNA templated the TCR beta VDJ and CDR3 profiling. A single record per CDR3 protein comes from TCRdb applying MiXCR to the reads. The sample has about 160,000 distinct CDR3 sequences, roughly two thirds seen once. Patients selected for sequencing had displayed CD8+CD57+ cell expansion by flow cytometry. This clonotype was picked up one time. This receptor was taken from a human donor with aplastic anemia. V usage is TRBV4-2 and J usage is TRBJ2-3, with D possibly TRBD1 on 6 matching bases. Material: sorted CD4+, CD8+, or CD8+CD57+ T cells (not recorded which) from PBMCs. The CDR3 loop reads CASSQGVGGDTQYF. Written as DNA, the CDR3 is TGTGCCAGCAGCCAAGGTGTTGGGGGCGATACGCAGTATTTT.